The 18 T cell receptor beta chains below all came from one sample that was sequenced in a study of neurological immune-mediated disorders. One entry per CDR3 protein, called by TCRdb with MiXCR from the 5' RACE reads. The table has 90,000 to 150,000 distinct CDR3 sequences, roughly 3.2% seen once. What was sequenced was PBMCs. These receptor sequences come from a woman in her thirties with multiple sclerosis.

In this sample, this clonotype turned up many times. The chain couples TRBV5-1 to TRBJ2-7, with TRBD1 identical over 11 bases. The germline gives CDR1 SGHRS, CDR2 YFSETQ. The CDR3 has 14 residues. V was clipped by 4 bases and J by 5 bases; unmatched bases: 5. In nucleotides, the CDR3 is TGCGCCAGCAGCCCGGGACAGGGGGGCGACGAGCAGTACTTC. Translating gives CASSPGQGGDEQYF.

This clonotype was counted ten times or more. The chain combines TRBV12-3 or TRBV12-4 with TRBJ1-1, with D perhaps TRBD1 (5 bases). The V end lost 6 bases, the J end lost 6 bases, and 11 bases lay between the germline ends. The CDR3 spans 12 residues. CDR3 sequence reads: CASSGPGSEAFF. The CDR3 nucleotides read TGTGCCAGCAGCGGGCCAGGGTCTGAAGCTTTCTTT.

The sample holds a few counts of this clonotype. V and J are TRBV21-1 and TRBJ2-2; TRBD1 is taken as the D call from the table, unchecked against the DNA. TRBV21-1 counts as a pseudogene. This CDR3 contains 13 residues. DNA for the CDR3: TGTGCCAGCGGGACGGAGAACACCGGGGAGCTGTTTTTT. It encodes CASGTENTGELFF.

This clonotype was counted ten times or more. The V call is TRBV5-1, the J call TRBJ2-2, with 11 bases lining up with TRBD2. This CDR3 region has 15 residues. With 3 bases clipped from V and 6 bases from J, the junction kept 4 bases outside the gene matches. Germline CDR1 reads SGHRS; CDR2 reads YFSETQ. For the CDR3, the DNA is TGCGCCAGCAGCTCGAGACTAGCGGGATCCGGGGAGCTGTTTTTT. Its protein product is CASSSRLAGSGELFF.

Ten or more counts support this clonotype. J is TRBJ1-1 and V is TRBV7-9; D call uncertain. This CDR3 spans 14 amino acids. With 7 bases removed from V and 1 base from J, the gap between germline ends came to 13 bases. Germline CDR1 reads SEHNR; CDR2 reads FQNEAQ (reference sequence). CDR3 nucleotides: TGTGCCAGCACCCCCCTGTGGTGGAACACTGAAGCTTTCTTT. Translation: CASTPLWWNTEAFF.

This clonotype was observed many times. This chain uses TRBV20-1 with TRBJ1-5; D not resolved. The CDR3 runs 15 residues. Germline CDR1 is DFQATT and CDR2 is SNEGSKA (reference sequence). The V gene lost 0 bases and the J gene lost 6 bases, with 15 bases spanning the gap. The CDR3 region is CSARDGVGIGQPQHF. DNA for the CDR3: TGCAGTGCTAGAGATGGAGTAGGGATCGGTCAGCCCCAGCATTTT.

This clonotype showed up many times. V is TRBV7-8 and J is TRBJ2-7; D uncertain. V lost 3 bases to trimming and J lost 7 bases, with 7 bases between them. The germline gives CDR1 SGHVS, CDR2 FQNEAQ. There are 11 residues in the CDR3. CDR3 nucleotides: TGTGCCAGCAGCTTGGTGGAGGAGCAGTACTTC. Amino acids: CASSLVEEQYF. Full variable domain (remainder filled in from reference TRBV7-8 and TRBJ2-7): GAGVSQSPRYKVAKRGQDVALRCDPISGHVSLFWYQQALGQGPEFLTYFQNEAQLDKSGLPSDRFFAERPEGSVSTLKIQRTQQEDSAVYLCASSLVEEQYFGPGTRLTVT.

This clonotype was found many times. The CDR3 region is CASSPVGQGHYGYTF. In DNA form, the CDR3 reads TGTGCCAGCAGCCCAGTTGGTCAGGGACACTATGGCTACACCTTC. V gene TRBV3-1 combines with J gene TRBJ1-2; a weak D match, TRBD1 (5 bases). Germline V gene data show CDR1 as LGHDT and CDR2 as YNNKEL (reference sequence). CDR3 size: 15 residues. Deletions cut 4 bases from V and 3 bases from J, with 15 bases between.

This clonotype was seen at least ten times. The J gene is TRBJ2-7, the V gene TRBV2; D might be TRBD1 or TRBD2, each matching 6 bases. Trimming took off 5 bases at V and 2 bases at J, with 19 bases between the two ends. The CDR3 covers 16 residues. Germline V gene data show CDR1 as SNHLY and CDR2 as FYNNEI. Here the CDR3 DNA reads TGTGCCAGCAGTAAACAATTGGGGGGCACCGCCTACGAGCAGTACTTC. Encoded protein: CASSKQLGGTAYEQYF.

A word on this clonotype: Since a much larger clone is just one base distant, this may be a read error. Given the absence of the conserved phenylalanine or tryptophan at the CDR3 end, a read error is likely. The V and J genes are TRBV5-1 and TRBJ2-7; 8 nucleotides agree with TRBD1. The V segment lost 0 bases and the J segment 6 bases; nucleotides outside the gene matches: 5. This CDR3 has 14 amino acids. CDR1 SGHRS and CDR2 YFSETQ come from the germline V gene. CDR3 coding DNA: TGCGCCAGCAGCTTGGCTCGGACAGGGTTCGAGCAGTACATC. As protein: CASSLARTGFEQYI.

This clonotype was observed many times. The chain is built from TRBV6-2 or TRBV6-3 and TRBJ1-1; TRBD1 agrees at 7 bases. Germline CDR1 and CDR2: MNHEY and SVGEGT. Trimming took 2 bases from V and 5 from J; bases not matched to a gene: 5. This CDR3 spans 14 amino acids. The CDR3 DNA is TGTGCCAGCAGTTACCAGGCCAGGGGGACTGAAGCTTTCTTT. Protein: CASSYQARGTEAFF.

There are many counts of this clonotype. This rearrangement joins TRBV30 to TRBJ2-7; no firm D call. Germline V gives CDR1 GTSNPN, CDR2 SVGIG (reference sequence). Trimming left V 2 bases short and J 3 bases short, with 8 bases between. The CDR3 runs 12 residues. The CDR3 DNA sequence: TGTGCCTGGAGTAGACCGATCTACGAGCAGTACTTC. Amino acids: CAWSRPIYEQYF.

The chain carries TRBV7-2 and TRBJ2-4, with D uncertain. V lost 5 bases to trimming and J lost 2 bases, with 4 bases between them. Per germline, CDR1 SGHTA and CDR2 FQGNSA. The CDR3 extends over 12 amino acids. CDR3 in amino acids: CASSPTKNIQYF. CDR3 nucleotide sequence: TGTGCCAGCAGCCCCACCAAAAACATTCAGTACTTC.

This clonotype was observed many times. This CDR3 reads CASSTWSGANVLTF. The CDR3 nucleotides are TGTGCCAGCAGTACCTGGTCTGGGGCCAACGTCCTGACTTTC. This chain joins TRBV6-2 or TRBV6-3 and TRBJ2-6; D not certain. Germline-derived CDR1 and CDR2 are MNHEY and SVGEGT. Trimming removed 5 bases at V and 1 base at J, with 6 bases between. The CDR3 spans 14 residues.

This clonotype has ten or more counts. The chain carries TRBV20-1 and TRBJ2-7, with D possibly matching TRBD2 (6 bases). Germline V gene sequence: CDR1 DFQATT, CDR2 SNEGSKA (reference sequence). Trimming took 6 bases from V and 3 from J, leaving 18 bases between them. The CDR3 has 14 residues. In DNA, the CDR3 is TGCAGTGCCACCGGGATCGGGGGTAACTACGAGCAGTACTTC. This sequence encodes CSATGIGGNYEQYF.

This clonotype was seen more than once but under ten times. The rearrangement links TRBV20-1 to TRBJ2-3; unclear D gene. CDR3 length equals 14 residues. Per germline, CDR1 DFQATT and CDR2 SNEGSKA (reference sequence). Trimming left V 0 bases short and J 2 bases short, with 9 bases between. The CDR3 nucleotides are TGCAGTGCTAGAGATCAAAAGAACACAGATACGCAGTATTTT. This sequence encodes CSARDQKNTDTQYF.

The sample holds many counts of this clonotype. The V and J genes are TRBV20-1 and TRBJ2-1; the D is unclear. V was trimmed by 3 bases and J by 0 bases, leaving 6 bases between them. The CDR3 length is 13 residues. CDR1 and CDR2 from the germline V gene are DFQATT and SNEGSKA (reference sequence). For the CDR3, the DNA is TGCAGTGCTAGTTTGGGCTCCTACAATGAGCAGTTCTTC. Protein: CSASLGSYNEQFF.

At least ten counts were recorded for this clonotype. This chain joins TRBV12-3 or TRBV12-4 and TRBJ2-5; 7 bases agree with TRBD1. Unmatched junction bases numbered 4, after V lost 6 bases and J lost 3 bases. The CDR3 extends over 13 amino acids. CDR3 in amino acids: CASSPGTEETQYF. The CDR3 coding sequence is TGTGCCAGCAGCCCAGGGACAGAAGAGACCCAGTACTTC.